This entry features one T cell receptor beta chain sequence. What it recognizes is unknown. Other DNA sequences in the sample encode the same CDR3. V shed 0 bases and J shed 2 bases, with 5 bases lying between them. CDR1 and CDR2 from the germline V gene are SGDLS and YYNGEE. This CDR3 spans 13 amino acids. As every portion of the isolated RNA was reverse transcribed, the sequencing read expressed TCRB transcripts. The method was immunoSEQ multiplex PCR; TCRdb's version includes in-frame clones alone and lacks a portion of them. The sample lists roughly 700,000 clones, roughly 13% occurring once. The source of the sample is a study of beta chain features in type 1 diabetes. Whole-study context: All samples yielded some 100,000,000 examined sorted cells. The study's findings and limits: The study notes PCR might favor shorter templates equally in patients and controls. Across all four CD4+ subsets, people with type 1 diabetes showed modestly shorter TCRB CDR3s. Fewer junction insertions and more nucleotide deletions appeared in type 1 diabetes patients.

The sequence was obtained from a man between 18 and 35 years old with type 1 diabetes. V usage is TRBV9 and J usage is TRBJ1-2; D is ambiguous. Sequencing input: naive CD4+ T cells from blood. The CDR3 sequence is CASSVAANYGYTF. CDR3 bases: TGTGCCAGCAGCGTAGCCGCAAACTATGGCTACACCTTC.